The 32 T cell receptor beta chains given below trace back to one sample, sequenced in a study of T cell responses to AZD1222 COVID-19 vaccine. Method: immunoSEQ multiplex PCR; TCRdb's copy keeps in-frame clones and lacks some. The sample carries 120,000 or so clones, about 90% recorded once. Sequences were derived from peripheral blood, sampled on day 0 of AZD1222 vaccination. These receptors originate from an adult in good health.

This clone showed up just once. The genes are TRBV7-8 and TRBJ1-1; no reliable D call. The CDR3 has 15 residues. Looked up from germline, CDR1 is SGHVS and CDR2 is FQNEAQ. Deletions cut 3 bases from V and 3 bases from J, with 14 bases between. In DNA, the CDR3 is TGTGCCAGCAGCTTCTTTTCGGCCACCTACACTGAAGCTTTCTTT. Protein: CASSFFSATYTEAFF.

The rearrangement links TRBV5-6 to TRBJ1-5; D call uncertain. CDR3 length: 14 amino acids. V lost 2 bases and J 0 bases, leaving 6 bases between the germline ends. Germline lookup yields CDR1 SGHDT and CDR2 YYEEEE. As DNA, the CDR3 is TGTGCCAGCAGCTTCCTCGATAGCAATCAGCCCCAGCATTTT. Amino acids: CASSFLDSNQPQHF.

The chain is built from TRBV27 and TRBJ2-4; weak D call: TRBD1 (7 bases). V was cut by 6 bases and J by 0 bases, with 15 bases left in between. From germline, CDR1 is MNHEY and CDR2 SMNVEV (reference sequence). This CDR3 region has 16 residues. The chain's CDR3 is CASSRGTDSAKNIQYF. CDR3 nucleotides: TGTGCCAGCAGCCGGGGGACAGACTCAGCCAAAAACATTCAGTACTTC.

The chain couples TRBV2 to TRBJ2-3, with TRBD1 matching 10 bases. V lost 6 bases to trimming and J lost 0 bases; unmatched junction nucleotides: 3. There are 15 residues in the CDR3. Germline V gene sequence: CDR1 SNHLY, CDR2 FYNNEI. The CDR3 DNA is TGTGCCAGCAGACTGGGACAGGGGAGCACAGATACGCAGTATTTT. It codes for CASRLGQGSTDTQYF.

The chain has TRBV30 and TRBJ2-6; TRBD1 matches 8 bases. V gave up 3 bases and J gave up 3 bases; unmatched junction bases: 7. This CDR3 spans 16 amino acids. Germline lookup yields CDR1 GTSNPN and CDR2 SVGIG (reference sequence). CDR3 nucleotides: TGTGCCTGGAGGGGGACAGGCCGCCTTGGGGCCAACGTCCTGACTTTC. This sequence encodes CAWRGTGRLGANVLTF.

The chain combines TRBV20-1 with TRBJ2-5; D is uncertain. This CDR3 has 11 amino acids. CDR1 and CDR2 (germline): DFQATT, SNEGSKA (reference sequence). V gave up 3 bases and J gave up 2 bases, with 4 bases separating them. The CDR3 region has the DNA TGCAGTGCTAGGGGACAAGAGACCCAGTACTTC. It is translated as CSARGQETQYF.

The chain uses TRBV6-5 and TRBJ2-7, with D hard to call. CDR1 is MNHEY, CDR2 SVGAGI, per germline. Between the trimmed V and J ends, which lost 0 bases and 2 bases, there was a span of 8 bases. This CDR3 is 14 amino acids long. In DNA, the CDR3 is TGTGCCAGCAGTTACTCGTCTCAAACCTACGAGCAGTACTTC. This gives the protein CASSYSSQTYEQYF.

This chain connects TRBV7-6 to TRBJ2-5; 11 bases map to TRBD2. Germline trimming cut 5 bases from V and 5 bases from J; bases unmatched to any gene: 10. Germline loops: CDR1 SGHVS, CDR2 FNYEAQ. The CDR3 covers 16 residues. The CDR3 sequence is CASSPRLAGGTETQYF. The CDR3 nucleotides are TGTGCCAGCAGCCCTCGCCTAGCGGGAGGCACCGAGACCCAGTACTTC.

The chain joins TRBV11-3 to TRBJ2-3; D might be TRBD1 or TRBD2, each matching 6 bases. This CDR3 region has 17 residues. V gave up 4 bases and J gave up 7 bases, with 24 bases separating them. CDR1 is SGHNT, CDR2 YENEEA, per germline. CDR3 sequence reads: CASSSLGDGGEANTQYF. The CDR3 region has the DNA TGTGCCAGCAGCTCCCTCGGAGACGGGGGCGAAGCGAATACGCAGTATTTT.

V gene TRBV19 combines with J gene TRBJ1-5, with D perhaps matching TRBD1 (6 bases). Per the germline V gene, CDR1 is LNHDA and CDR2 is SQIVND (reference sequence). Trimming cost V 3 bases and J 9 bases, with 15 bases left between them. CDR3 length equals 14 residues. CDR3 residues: CASSIARGGLPQHF. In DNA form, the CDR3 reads TGTGCCAGTAGTATTGCGAGGGGGGGATTGCCCCAGCATTTT.

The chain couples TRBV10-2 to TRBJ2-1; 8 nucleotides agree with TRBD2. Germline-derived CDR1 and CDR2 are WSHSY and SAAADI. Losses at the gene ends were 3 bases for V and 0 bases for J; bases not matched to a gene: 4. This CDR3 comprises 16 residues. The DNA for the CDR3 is TGCGCCAGCAGTGACCCAGCGGGGGCCTCCTACAATGAGCAGTTCTTC. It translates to CASSDPAGASYNEQFF.

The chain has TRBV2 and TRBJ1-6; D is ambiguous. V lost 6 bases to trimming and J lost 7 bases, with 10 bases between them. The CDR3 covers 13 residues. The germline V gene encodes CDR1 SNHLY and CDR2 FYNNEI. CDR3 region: CASRGQENSPLHF. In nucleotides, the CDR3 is TGTGCCAGCAGAGGGCAGGAAAATTCACCCCTCCACTTT.

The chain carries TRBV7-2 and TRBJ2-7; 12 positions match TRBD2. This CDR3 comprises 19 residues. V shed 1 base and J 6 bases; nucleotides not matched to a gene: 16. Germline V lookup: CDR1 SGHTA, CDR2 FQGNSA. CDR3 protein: CASSLGDWTSGISGTEQYF. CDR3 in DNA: TGTGCCAGCAGCTTAGGTGATTGGACTAGCGGGATTTCGGGGACCGAGCAGTACTTC.

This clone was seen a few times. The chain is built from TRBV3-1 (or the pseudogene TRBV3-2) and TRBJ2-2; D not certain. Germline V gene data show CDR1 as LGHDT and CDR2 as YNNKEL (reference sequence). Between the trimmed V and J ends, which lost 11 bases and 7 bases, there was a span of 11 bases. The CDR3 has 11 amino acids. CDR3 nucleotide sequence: TGTGCCTCCTATTTGGACGGGGAGCTGTTTTTT. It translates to CASYLDGELFF.

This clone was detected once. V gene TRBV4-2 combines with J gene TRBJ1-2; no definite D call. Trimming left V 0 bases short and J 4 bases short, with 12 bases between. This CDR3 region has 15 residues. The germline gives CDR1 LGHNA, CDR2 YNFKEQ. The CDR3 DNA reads TGTGCCAGCAGCCAAGATTATGGATGGTCCTATGGCTACACCTTC. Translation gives CASSQDYGWSYGYTF.

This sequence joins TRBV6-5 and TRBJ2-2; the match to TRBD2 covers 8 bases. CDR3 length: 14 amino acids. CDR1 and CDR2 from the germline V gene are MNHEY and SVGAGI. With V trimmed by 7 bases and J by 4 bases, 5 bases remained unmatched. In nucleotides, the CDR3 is TGTGCCAGCATGTTCAGCGGGAGCACCGGGGAGCTGTTTTTT. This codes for CASMFSGSTGELFF.

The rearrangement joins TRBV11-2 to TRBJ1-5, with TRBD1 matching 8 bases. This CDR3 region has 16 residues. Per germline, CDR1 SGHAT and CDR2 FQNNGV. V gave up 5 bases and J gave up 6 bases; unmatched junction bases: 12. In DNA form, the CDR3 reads TGTGCCAGCAGCCATTTTCAGGGGGCGCGAGGTCAGCCCCAGCATTTT. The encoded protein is CASSHFQGARGQPQHF.

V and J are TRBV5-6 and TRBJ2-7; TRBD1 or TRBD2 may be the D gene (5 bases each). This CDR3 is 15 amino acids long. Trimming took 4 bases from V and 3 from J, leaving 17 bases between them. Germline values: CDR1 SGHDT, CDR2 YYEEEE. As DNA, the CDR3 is TGTGCCAGCAGCCCGCGCCTGGGGGTCGGCTACGAGCAGTACTTC. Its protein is CASSPRLGVGYEQYF.

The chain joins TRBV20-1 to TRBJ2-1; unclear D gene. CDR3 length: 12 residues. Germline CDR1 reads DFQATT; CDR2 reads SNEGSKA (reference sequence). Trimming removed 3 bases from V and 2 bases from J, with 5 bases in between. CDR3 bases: TGCAGTGCTAGTAAGACCTACAATGAGCAGTTCTTC. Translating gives CSASKTYNEQFF.

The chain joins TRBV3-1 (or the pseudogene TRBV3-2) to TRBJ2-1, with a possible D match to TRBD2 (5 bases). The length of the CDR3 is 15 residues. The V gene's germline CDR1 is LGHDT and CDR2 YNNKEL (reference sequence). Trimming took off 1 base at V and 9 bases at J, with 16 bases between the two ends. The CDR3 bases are TGTGCCAGCAGCCAAGGAACTAGAGGTTACGGTGAGCAGTTCTTC. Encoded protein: CASSQGTRGYGEQFF.

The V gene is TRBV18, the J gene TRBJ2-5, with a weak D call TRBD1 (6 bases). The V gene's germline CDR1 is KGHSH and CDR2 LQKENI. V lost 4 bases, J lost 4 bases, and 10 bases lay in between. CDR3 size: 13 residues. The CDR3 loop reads CASSRDTSETQYF. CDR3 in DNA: TGTGCCAGCTCACGGGACACCTCAGAGACCCAGTACTTC.

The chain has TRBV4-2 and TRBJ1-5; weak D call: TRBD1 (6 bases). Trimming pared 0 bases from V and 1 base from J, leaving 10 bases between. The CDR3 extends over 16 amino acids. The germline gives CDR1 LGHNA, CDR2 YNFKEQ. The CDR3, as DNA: TGTGCCAGCAGCCAAGATCGGGACAAAAGCAATCAGCCCCAGCATTTT. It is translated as CASSQDRDKSNQPQHF.

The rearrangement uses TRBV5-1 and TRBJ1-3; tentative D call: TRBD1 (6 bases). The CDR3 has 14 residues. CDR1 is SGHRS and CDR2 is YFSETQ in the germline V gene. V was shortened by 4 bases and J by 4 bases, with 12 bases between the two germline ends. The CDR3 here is CASSPQGAGNTIYF. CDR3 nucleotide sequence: TGCGCCAGCAGCCCACAGGGAGCGGGAAACACCATATATTTT. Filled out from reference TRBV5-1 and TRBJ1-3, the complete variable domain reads KAGVTQTPRYLIKTRGQQVTLSCSPISGHRSVSWYQQTPGQGLQFLFEYFSETQRNKGNFPGRFSGRQFSNSRSEMNVSTLELGDSALYLCASSPQGAGNTIYFGEGSWLTVV.

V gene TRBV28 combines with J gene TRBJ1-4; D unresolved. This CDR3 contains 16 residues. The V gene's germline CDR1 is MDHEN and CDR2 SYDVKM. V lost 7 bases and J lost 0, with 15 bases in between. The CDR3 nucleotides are TGTGCCAGCACCCGCTACTCCCTGGCAACTAATGAAAAACTGTTTTTT. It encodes CASTRYSLATNEKLFF. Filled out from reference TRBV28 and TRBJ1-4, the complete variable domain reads DVKVTQSSRYLVKRTGEKVFLECVQDMDHENMFWYRQDPGLGLRLIYFSYDVKMKEKGDIPEGYSVSREKKERFSLILESASTNQTSMYLCASTRYSLATNEKLFFGSGTQLSVL.

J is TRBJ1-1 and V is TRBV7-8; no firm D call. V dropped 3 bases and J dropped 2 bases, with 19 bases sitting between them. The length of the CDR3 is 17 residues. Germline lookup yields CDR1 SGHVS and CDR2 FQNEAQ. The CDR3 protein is CASSFSRRLIRNTEAFF. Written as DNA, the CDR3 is TGTGCCAGCAGCTTCTCTCGACGGCTTATACGTAACACTGAAGCTTTCTTT.

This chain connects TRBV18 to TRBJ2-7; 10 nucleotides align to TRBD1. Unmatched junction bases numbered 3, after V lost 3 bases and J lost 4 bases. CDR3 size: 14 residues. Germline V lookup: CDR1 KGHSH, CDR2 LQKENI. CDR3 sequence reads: CASSPDRGLYEQYF. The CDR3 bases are TGTGCCAGCTCACCCGACAGGGGGCTATACGAGCAGTACTTC.

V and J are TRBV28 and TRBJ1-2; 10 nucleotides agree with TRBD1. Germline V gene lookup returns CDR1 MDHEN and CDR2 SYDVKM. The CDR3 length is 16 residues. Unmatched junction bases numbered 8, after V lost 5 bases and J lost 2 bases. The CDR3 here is CASSIPGTGVNYGYTF. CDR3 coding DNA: TGTGCCAGCAGTATCCCCGGGACAGGGGTCAACTATGGCTACACCTTC.

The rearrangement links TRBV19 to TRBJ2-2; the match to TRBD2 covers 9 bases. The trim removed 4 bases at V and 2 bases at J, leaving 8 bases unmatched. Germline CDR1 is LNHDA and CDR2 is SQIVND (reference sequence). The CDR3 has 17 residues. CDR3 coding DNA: TGTGCCAGTAGTACCAGAGTAGCGGGAGTAAACACCGGGGAGCTGTTTTTT. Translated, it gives CASSTRVAGVNTGELFF.

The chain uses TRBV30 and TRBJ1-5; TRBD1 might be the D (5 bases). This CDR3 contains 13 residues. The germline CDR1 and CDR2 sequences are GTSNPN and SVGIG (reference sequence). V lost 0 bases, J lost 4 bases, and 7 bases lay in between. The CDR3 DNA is TGTGCCTGGAGTGTTTCAGGGAATCAGCCCCAGCATTTT. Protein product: CAWSVSGNQPQHF.

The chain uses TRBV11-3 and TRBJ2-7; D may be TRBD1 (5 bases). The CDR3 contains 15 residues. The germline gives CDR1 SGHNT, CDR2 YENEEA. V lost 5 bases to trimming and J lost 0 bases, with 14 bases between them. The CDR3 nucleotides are TGTGCCAGCAGCGGCGATGGGGCAGCCTCCTACGAGCAGTACTTC. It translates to CASSGDGAASYEQYF.

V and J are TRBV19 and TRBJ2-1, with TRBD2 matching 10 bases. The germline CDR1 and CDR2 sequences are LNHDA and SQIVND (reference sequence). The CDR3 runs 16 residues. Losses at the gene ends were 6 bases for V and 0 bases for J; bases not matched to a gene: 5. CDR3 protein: CASRGLAGDSYNEQFF. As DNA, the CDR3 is TGTGCCAGTAGGGGCCTAGCGGGAGACTCCTACAATGAGCAGTTCTTC.

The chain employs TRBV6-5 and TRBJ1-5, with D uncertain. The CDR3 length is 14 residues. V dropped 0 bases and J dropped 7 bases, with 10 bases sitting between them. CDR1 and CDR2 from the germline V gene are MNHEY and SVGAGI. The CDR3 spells CASSYSTGEQPQHF. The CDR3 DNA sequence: TGTGCCAGCAGTTACTCTACGGGTGAACAGCCCCAGCATTTT.